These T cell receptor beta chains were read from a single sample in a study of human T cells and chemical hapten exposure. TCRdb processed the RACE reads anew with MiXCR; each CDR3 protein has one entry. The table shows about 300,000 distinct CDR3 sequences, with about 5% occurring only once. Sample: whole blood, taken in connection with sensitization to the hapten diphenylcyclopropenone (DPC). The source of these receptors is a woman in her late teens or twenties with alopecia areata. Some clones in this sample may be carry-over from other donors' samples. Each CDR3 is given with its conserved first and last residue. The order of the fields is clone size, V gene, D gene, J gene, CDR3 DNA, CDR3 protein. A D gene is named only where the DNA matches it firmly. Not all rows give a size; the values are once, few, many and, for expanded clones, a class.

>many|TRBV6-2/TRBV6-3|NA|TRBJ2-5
TGTGCCAGCAGTTACTCGGCCCGTCAGTCTATGGAGACCCAGTACTTC
CASSYSARQSMETQYF
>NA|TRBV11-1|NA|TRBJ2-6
TGTGCCAGCAGCTTAGGTAGAATCGCCGGGGCCAACGTCCTGACTTTC
CASSLGRIAGANVLTF
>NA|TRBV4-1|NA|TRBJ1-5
TGCGCCAGCAGCCAAGAGGGTAAGGGCAATCAGCCCCAGCATTTT
CASSQEGKGNQPQHF
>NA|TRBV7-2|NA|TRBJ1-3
TGTGCCAGCAGCTTCGTGGGGGCTGGAAACACCATATATTTT
CASSFVGAGNTIYF
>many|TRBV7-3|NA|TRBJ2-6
TGTGCCAGCAGCTTAATCCCCTCTGGGGCCAACGTCCTGACTTTC
CASSLIPSGANVLTF
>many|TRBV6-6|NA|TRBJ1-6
TGTGCCAGCAGTTCGGACAGAGATAATTCACCCCTCCACTTT
CASSSDRDNSPLHF
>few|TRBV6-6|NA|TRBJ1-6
TGTGCCAGCAGTTACTCGATGGTGAAAGGTCACTATAATTCACCCCTCCACTTT
CASSYSMVKGHYNSPLHF
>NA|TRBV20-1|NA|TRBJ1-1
TGCAGTGCTAGAGATCGTGGGGGCACTGAAGCTTTCTTT
CSARDRGGTEAFF
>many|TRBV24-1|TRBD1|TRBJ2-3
TGTGCCACCAGTGCCGCAGGGGGTACAGATACGCAGTATTTT
CATSAAGGTDTQYF
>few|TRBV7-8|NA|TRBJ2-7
TGTGCCAGCACCCCCCGATGGTCCTACGAGCAGTACTTC
CASTPRWSYEQYF
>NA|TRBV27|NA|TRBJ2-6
TGTGCCATCCATTGCCCGGGGCCGAATAAATACTCTGGGGCCAACGTCCTGACTTTC
CAIHCPGPNKYSGANVLTF
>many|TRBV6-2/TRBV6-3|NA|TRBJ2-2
TGTGCCAGCAGTTTCCTCCGGGACGGGCACACCGGGGAGCTGTTTTTT
CASSFLRDGHTGELFF
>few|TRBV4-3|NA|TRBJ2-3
TGCGCCAGCAGCCAAGAGGCTAGAGAAGAAGATACGCAGTATTTT
CASSQEAREEDTQYF
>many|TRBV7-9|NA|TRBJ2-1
TGTGCCAGCAGTCCAAAAGACAGGCCAGGGTATGAGCAGTTCTTC
CASSPKDRPGYEQFF
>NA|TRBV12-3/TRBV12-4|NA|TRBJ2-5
TGTGCCAGCAGTTCACGTACAGGGTACCAAGAGACCCAGTACTTC
CASSSRTGYQETQYF
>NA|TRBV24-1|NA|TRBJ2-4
TGTGCCACCAGTGATGCCGTGGGCATTCAGTACTTC
CATSDAVGIQYF
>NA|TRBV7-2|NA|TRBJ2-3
TGTGCCAGCAGCTTAGCGGGGGAGTATACGCAGTATTTT
CASSLAGEYTQYF
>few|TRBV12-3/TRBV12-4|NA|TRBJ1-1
TGTGCCAGCAGTTTAGGGGAGGGCTCGGGGACTGAAGCTTTCTTT
CASSLGEGSGTEAFF
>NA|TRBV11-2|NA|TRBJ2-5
TGTGCCAGCAGCTTAGAGCCTAGCGAGGTCCAGACCCAGTACTTC
CASSLEPSEVQTQYF
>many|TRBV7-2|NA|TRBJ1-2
TGTGCCAGCAGCTTAGCCCGACAGCTTAACTATGGCTACACCTTC
CASSLARQLNYGYTF
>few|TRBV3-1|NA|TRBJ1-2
TGTGCCAGCAGCCAAGCTCAGGAAGGCTACACCTTC
CASSQAQEGYTF
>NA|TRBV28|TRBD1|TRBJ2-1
TGTGCCAGCAGTTTATCAAGAGGGACAGGGGGCGAGCAGTTCTTC
CASSLSRGTGGEQFF
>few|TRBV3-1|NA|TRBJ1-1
TGTGCCAGCAGCCCCCCCGAAGGGGGCACTGAAGCTTTCTTT
CASSPPEGGTEAFF
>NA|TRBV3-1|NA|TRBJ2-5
TGTGCCAGCAGCCACACGGGAGAGACCCAGTACTTC
CASSHTGETQYF
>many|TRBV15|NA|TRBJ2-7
TGTGCCACCAGCAGAGACGGTTCCTACGAGCAGTACTTC
CATSRDGSYEQYF
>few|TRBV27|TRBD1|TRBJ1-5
TGTGCCAGCAGCGAAGGGACAGGGGCAAATCAGCCCCAGCATTTT
CASSEGTGANQPQHF
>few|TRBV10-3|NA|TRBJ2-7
TGTGCCATCAGTGAGAGTGGAAGCGGCTACGAGCAGTACTTC
CAISESGSGYEQYF
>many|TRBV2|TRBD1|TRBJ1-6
TGTGCCAGCAGTGAATTAGAGGGACAGGGTTCACCCCTCCACTTT
CASSELEGQGSPLHF
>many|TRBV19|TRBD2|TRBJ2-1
TGTGCCAGTAGTATCGGGGGGGGCTCCTACAATGAGCAGTTCTTC
CASSIGGGSYNEQFF
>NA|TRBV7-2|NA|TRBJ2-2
TGTGCCAGCAGCCCCTTCGACACTGCAGCGAACACCGGGGAGCTGTTTTTT
CASSPFDTAANTGELFF